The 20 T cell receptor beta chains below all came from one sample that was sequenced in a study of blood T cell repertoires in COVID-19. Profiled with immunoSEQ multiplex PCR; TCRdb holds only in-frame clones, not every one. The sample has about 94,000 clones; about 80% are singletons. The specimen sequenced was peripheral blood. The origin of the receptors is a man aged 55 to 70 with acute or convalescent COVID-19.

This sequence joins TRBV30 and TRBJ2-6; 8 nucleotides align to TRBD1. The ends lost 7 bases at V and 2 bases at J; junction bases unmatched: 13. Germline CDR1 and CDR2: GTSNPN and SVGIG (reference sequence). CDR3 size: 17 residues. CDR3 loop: CALHRDRSRPGANVLTF. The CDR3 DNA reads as TGTGCCTTACACCGGGACAGGAGCCGACCTGGGGCCAACGTCCTGACTTTC.

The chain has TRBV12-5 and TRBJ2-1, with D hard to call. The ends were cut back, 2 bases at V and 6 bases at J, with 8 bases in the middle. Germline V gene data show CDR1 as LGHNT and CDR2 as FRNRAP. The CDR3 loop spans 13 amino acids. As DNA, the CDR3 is TGTGCTAGTGGTTTGTCCCCGGGCAATGAGCAGTTCTTC. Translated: CASGLSPGNEQFF.

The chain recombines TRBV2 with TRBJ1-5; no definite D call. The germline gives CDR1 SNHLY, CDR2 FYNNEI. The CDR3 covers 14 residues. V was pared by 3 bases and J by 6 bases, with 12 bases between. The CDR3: CASSEGNEVQPQHF. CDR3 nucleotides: TGTGCCAGCAGTGAGGGTAATGAGGTTCAGCCCCAGCATTTT.

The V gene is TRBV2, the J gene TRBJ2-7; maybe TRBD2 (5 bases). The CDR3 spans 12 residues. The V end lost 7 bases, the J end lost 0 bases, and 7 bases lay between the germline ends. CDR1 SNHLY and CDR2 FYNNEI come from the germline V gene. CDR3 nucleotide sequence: TGTGCCAGCAATCGGGACTCCTACGAGCAGTACTTC. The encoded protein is CASNRDSYEQYF.

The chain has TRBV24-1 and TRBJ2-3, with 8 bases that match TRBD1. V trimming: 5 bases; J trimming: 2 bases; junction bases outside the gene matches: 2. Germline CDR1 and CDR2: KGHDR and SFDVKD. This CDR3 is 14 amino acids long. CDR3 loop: CATSGDRFTDTQYF. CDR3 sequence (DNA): TGTGCCACCAGTGGGGACAGGTTCACAGATACGCAGTATTTT.

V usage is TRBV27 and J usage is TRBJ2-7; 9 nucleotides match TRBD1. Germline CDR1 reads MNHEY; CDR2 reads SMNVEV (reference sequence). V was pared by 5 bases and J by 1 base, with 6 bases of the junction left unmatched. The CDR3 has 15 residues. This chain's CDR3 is CASSARTGASYEQYF. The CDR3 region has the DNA TGTGCCAGCAGTGCTCGGACAGGGGCGTCCTACGAGCAGTACTTC.

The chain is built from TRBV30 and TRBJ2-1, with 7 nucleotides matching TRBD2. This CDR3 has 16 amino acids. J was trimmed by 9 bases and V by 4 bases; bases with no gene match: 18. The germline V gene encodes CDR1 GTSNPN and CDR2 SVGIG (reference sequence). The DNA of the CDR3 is TGTGCCTGGACCCGACCCGCTAGCGGCGGAGGAGGTGAGCAGTTCTTC. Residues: CAWTRPASGGGGEQFF.

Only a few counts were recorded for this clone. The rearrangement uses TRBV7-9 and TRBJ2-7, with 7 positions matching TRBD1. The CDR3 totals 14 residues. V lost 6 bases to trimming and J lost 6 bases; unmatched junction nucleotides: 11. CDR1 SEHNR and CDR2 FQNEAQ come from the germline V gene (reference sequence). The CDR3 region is CASSSHRGLGEQYF. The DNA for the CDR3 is TGTGCCAGCAGTTCACACAGGGGCCTCGGCGAGCAGTACTTC.

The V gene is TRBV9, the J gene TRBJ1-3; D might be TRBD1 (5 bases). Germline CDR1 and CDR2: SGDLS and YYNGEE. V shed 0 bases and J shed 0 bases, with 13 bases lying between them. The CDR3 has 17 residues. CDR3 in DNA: TGTGCCAGCAGCGTAGAGCAGGGCCCGAGCTCTGGAAACACCATATATTTT. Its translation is CASSVEQGPSSGNTIYF. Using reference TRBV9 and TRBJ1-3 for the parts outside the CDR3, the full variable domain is DSGVTQTPKHLITATGQRVTLRCSPRSGDLSVYWYQQSLDQGLQFLIQYYNGEERAKGNILERFSAQQFPDLHSELNLSSLELGDSALYFCASSVEQGPSSGNTIYFGEGSWLTVV.

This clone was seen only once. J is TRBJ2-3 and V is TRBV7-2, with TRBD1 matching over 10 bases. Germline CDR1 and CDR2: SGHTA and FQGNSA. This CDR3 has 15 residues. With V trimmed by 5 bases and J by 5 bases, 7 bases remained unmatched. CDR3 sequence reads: CASSHRDRGGDTQYF. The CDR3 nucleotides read TGTGCCAGCAGCCACCGGGACAGGGGTGGAGATACGCAGTATTTT.

The CDR3 loop reads CASSYGGLLRNTEAFF. As DNA, the CDR3 is TGTGCCAGCAGTTACGGCGGACTGCTCAGGAACACTGAAGCTTTCTTT. The rearrangement uses TRBV6-5 and TRBJ1-1, with D unclear. The CDR3 spans 16 residues. Per germline, CDR1 MNHEY and CDR2 SVGAGI. The germline V and J ends were trimmed by 2 bases and 1 base, with 14 bases remaining between them.

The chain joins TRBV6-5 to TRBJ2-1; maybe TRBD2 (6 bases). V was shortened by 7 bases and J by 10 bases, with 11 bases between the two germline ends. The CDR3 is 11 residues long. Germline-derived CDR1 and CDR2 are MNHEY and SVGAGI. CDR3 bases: TGTGCCAGCATGGCCCTAGCGGAGCAGTTCTTC. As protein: CASMALAEQFF.

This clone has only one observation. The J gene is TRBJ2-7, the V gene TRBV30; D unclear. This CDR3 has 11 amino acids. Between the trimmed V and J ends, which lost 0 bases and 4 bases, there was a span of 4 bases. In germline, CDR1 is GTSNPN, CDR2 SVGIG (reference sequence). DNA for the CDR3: TGTGCCTGGAGTGTACAGTACGAGCAGTACTTC. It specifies CAWSVQYEQYF.

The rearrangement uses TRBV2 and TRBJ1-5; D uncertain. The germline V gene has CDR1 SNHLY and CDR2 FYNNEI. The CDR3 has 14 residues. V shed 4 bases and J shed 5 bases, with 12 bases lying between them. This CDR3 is CASSVKAGDQPQHF. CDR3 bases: TGTGCCAGCAGTGTAAAAGCGGGAGATCAGCCCCAGCATTTT.

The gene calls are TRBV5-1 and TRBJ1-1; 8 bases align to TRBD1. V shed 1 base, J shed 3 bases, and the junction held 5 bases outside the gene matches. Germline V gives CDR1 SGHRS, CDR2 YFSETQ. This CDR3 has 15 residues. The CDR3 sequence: CASSLSGQGDTEAFF. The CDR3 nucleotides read TGCGCCAGCAGCTTGTCTGGACAGGGTGACACTGAAGCTTTCTTT.

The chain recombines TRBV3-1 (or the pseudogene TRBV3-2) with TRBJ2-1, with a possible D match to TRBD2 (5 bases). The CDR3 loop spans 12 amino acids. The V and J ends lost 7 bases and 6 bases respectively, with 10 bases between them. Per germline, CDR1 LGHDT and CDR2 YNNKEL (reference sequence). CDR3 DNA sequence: TGTGCCAGCACCCTAGCTGGCAATGAGCAGTTCTTC. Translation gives CASTLAGNEQFF.

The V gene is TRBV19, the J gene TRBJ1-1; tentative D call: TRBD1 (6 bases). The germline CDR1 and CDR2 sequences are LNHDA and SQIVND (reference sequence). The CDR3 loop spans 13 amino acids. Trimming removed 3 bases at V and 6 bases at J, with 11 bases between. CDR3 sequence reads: CASSIGQISEAFF. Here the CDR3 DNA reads TGTGCCAGTAGTATTGGACAGATCTCTGAAGCTTTCTTT.

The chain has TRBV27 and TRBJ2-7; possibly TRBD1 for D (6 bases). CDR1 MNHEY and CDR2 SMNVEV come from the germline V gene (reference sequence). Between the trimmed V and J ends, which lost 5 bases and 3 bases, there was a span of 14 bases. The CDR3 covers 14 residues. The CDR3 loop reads CASSPTGTHYEQYF. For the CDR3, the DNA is TGTGCCAGCAGTCCCACCGGGACACACTACGAGCAGTACTTC.

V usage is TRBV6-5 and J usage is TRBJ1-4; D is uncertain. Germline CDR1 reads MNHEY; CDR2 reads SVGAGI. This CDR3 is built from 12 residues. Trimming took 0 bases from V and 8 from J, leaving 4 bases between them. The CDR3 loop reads CASSYSREKLFF. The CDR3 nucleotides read TGTGCCAGCAGTTACTCCCGGGAAAAACTGTTTTTT.

CDR3 in DNA: TGTGCCAGCAGCTATAGCGGGGGGGCGGTCAATGAGCAGTTCTTC. It is translated as CASSYSGGAVNEQFF. The J gene is TRBJ2-1, the V gene TRBV9, with TRBD2 matching over 11 bases. Germline V CDR1 and CDR2: SGDLS, YYNGEE. V was pared by 4 bases and J by 6 bases, with 6 bases of the junction left unmatched. The CDR3 contains 15 residues.